Listed below are T cell receptor beta chains from one sample, sequenced in a study of CD8 T cells in Susac syndrome. TCRdb called the immunoSEQ multiplex PCR reads again in MiXCR, with one record for every CDR3 protein. Of about 200,000 distinct CDR3 sequences in the sample, roughly 96% are singletons; the top ten hold under 0.095%. Sequenced: CD4+ T cells from PBMCs. Source of these receptors: a human donor with multiple sclerosis. CDR3s include the opening cysteine and the closing phenylalanine or tryptophan. D genes are given only for firm matches.

CDR3 protein	D gene	V gene
CSTWDRGRVTQYF	TRBD1	TRBV29-1
CASSQQASTDTQYF	NA	TRBV7-9
CATSGRATYEQYF	NA	TRBV15
CASTRQGQNTEAFF	TRBD1	TRBV19
CSARPGAGVETQYF	NA	TRBV20-1
CSAEVGGELFF	NA	TRBV20-1
CASALYEQYF	NA	TRBV12-3/TRBV12-4
CASSESETQYF	NA	TRBV25-1
CASSSRGVDTEAFF	TRBD1	TRBV5-4
CASSINAYEQYF	NA	TRBV18
CASSPVRQGLNQPQHF	NA	TRBV18
CATSDPGQGNTGELFF	TRBD1	TRBV24-1
CASSQDPGQGNYGYTF	TRBD1	TRBV3-1
CASTYSGETQYF	NA	TRBV2
CSATYRGGEQFF	NA	TRBV20-1
CASSPSGTSGRYNEQFF	TRBD2	TRBV18
CASSSVAGNNEQFF	TRBD2	TRBV5-1